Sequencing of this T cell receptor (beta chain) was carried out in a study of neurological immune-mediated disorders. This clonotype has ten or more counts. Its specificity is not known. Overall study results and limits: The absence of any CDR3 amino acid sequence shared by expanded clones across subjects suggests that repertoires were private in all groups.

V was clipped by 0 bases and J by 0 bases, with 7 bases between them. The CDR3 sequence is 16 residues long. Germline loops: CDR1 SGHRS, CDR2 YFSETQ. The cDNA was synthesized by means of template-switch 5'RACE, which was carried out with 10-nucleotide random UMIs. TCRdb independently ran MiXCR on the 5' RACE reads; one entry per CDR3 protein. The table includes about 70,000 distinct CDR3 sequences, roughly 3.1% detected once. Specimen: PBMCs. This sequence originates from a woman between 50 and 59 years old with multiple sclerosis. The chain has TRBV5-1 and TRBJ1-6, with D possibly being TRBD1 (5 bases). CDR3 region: CASSLGGDSYNSPLHF. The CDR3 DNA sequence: TGCGCCAGCAGCTTGGGAGGGGACTCCTATAATTCACCCCTCCACTTT.